These 4 T cell receptor beta chains were sequenced from one sample in a study of beta chain features in type 1 diabetes. Sequencing targeted expressed TCRB transcripts, as all isolated RNA had been reverse transcribed. Measured with immunoSEQ multiplex PCR; TCRdb has only the in-frame clones, and not every one. The sample has hundreds of thousands of clones; more than 12% are singletons. These receptors lack a known antigen. General study points: Within each of all four CD4+ subsets, Type 1 diabetes patients had TCRB CDR3s that were moderately but significantly shorter.

Source material: naive CD4+ T cells from blood. These receptor sequences come from a man aged 18 to 30 with type 1 diabetes.

The rearrangement joins TRBV4-2 to TRBJ2-3; D is undetermined. Germline-derived CDR1 and CDR2 are LGHNA and YNFKEQ. V was pared by 0 bases and J by 6 bases, with 7 bases between. The CDR3 runs 13 residues. Here the CDR3 reads CASSQDSKDTQYF. CDR3 coding DNA: TGTGCCAGCAGCCAAGATAGTAAGGATACGCAGTATTTT.

The sample holds a few counts of this clone. This chain joins TRBV9 and TRBJ2-2; 7 bases map to TRBD2. The CDR3 consists of 18 residues. Per the germline V gene, CDR1 is SGDLS and CDR2 is YYNGEE. With V trimmed by 0 bases and J by 6 bases, 14 bases remained unmatched. The CDR3 region is CASSVVSQGLAGAGELFF. CDR3 DNA sequence: TGTGCCAGCAGCGTAGTGTCCCAAGGACTCGCGGGGGCCGGGGAGCTGTTTTTT.

The V call is TRBV7-8, the J call TRBJ2-7, with 9 nucleotides matching TRBD2. The CDR3 length is 15 residues. Trimming cost V 5 bases and J 2 bases; bases outside gene matches: 7. The germline V gene has CDR1 SGHVS and CDR2 FQNEAQ. The CDR3 loop reads CASSPPGLATYEQYF. CDR3 coding DNA: TGTGCCAGCAGCCCTCCGGGACTAGCTACCTACGAGCAGTACTTC.

This clone has a handful of counts. The chain couples TRBV30 to TRBJ1-3, with unresolved D. Germline CDR1 reads GTSNPN; CDR2 reads SVGIG (reference sequence). The CDR3 has 16 residues. V shed 1 base and J shed 0 bases, with 13 bases lying between them. CDR3 bases: TGTGCCTGGAGTGGTGTCCGGGCAAGCTCTGGAAACACCATATATTTT. Translation gives CAWSGVRASSGNTIYF.